A selection of T cell receptor beta chains follows, all from one sample in a study of CD8+CD57+ T cells in acquired aplastic anemia. Each CDR3 protein gets one entry after TCRdb re-called the reads with MiXCR. The sample carries around 170,000 distinct CDR3 sequences, roughly 63% recorded once. Sequencing was carried out using sorted CD4+, CD8+, or CD8+CD57+ T cells (not recorded which) from PBMCs. These receptors were collected from a human donor in good health. Each CDR3 is given with its conserved first and last residue. Fields, in order: V gene, J gene, clone size, D gene, CDR3 protein, CDR3 DNA. A D gene is named only where the DNA matches it firmly. Clone size appears in some rows only: once, few, many, or a class for an expanded clone.

TRBV7-2	TRBJ1-2	.	.	CASSPRQGQDYGYTF	TGTGCCAGCTCACCAAGGCAGGGTCAGGACTATGGCTACACCTTC
TRBV20-1	TRBJ2-1	.	TRBD2	CSATGLAGGPGNEQFF	TGCAGTGCCACGGGACTAGCGGGAGGGCCGGGCAATGAGCAGTTCTTC
TRBV10-3	TRBJ2-7	many	TRBD1	CAISPNLPGQGRGEQYF	TGTGCCATCAGTCCCAACCTGCCGGGACAGGGAAGAGGCGAGCAGTACTTC
TRBV30	TRBJ1-1	.	.	CAWSVIPEESTEAFF	TGTGCCTGGAGTGTAATTCCTGAAGAGAGCACTGAAGCTTTCTTT
TRBV27	TRBJ2-7	many	.	CASSFYSLEQYF	TGTGCCAGCAGTTTTTATTCCCTCGAGCAGTACTTC
TRBV9	TRBJ2-5	many	TRBD2	CASSAGGLAVQETQYF	TGTGCCAGCAGCGCGGGAGGACTAGCGGTTCAAGAGACCCAGTACTTC
TRBV25-1	TRBJ2-1	once	TRBD2	CASSDTLAGNEQFF	TGTGCCAGCAGTGATACACTAGCGGGCAATGAGCAGTTCTTC
TRBV12-3/TRBV12-4	TRBJ1-2	.	.	CASRIQGYYGYTF	TGTGCCAGCAGGATACAGGGTTACTATGGCTACACCTTC
TRBV14	TRBJ2-1	.	TRBD1	CASSQRDRGVYEQFF	TGTGCCAGCAGCCAAAGGGACAGGGGGGTTTATGAGCAGTTCTTC
TRBV20-1	TRBJ1-6	.	.	CSARDGGASPLHF	TGCAGTGCTAGAGATGGAGGGGCCTCACCCCTCCACTTT
TRBV7-3	TRBJ1-1	many	TRBD1	CASSSTEDRDKAFF	TGTGCCAGCAGCTCTACAGAGGACAGGGATAAAGCTTTCTTT